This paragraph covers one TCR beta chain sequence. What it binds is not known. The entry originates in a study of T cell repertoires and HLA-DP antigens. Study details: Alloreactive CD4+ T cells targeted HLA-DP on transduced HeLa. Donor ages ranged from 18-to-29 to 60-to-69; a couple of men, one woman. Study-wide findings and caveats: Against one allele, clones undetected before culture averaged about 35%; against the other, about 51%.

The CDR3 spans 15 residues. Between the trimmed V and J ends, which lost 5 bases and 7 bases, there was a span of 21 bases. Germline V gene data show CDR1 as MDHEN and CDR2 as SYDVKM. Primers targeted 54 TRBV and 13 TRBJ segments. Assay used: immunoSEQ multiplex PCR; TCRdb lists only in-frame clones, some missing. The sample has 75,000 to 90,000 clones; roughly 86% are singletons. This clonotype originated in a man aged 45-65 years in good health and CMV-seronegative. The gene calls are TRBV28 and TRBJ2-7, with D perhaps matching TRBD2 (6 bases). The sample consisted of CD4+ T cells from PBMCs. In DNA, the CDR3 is TGTGCCAGCAGTATTAGGGCCCGGAGGGCACAGGAGCAGTACTTC. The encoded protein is CASSIRARRAQEQYF. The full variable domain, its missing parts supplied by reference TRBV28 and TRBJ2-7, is DVKVTQSSRYLVKRTGEKVFLECVQDMDHENMFWYRQDPGLGLRLIYFSYDVKMKEKGDIPEGYSVSREKKERFSLILESASTNQTSMYLCASSIRARRAQEQYFGPGTRLTVT.